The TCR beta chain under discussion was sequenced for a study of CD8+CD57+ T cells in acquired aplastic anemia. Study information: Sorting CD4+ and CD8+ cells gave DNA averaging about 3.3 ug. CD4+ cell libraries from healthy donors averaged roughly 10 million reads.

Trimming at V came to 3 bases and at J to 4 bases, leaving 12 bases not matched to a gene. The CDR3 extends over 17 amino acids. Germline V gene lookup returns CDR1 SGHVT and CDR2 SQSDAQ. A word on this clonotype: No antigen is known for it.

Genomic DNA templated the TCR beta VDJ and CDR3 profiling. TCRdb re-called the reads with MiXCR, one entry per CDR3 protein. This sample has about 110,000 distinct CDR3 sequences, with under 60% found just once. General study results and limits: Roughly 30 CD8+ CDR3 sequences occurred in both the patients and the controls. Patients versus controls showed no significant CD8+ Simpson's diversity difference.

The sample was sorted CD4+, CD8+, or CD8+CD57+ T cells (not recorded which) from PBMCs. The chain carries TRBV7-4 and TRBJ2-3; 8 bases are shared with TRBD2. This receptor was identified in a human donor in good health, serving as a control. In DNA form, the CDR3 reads TGTGCCAGCAGCTTGTGGGTCAGCGGGAGTTTCGCAGATACGCAGTATTTT. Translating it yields CASSLWVSGSFADTQYF.